The 27 T cell receptor beta chains in this list originate from one sample, sequenced in a study of T-cell memory formation after mild COVID-19. TCRdb independently ran MiXCR on the 5' RACE reads; one entry per CDR3 protein. The sample comprises about 210,000 distinct CDR3 sequences, roughly 27% of which are singletons, and 9.5% to 12% rests with the top ten. Sequenced: PBMCs or a T cell subset sorted from them (not recorded which). These receptors originate from an adult woman who had mild COVID-19 (a few samples of this study predate the infection). Cell type and time point are not known.

This clonotype occurred a few times. The chain links TRBV9 to TRBJ1-1; D is ambiguous. The V end lost 1 base, the J end lost 2 bases, and 15 bases lay between the germline ends. Per germline, CDR1 SGDLS and CDR2 YYNGEE. There are 16 residues in the CDR3. This chain's CDR3 is CASSVRRSTVNTEAFF. The DNA for the CDR3 is TGTGCCAGCAGCGTAAGGAGGTCAACAGTCAACACTGAAGCTTTCTTT.

This clonotype has more than one count but fewer than ten. This chain links TRBV20-1 with TRBJ1-1; D gene unclear. The CDR3 is 14 residues long. V was cut by 4 bases and J by 0 bases, with 12 bases left in between. Germline loops: CDR1 DFQATT, CDR2 SNEGSKA (reference sequence). CDR3 residues: CSAIDWQLNTEAFF. CDR3 nucleotide sequence: TGCAGTGCTATTGATTGGCAGTTGAACACTGAAGCTTTCTTT.

This sequence joins TRBV29-1 and TRBJ2-7, with D possibly matching TRBD1 (7 bases). Trimming removed 4 bases at V and 4 bases at J, with 20 bases between. The CDR3 runs 15 residues. Germline CDR1 is SQVTM and CDR2 is ANQGSEA. This CDR3 is CSVGLDRGTAYEQYF. CDR3 nucleotide sequence: TGCAGCGTTGGACTAGATCGAGGGACAGCGTACGAGCAGTACTTC.

This chain uses TRBV7-2 with TRBJ1-1; possibly TRBD1 for D (5 bases). CDR1 and CDR2 (germline): SGHTA, FQGNSA. The CDR3 covers 12 residues. Trimming took off 1 base at V and 11 bases at J, with 11 bases between the two ends. The CDR3 spells CASSLDQGTAFF. CDR3 in DNA: TGTGCCAGCAGCTTAGATCAGGGAACGGCTTTCTTT.

This clonotype was seen a handful of times. The chain joins TRBV9 to TRBJ2-1; 7 nucleotides match TRBD2. The ends lost 0 bases at V and 3 bases at J; junction bases unmatched: 6. Germline V gene data show CDR1 as SGDLS and CDR2 as YYNGEE. The CDR3 covers 16 residues. Here the CDR3 reads CASSVDPGGSYNEQFF. The CDR3 coding sequence is TGTGCCAGCAGCGTAGACCCTGGCGGGAGCTACAATGAGCAGTTCTTC. Supplemented by reference TRBV9 and TRBJ2-1, the full variable domain reads DSGVTQTPKHLITATGQRVTLRCSPRSGDLSVYWYQQSLDQGLQFLIQYYNGEERAKGNILERFSAQQFPDLHSELNLSSLELGDSALYFCASSVDPGGSYNEQFFGPGTRLTVL.

The rearrangement links TRBV20-1 to TRBJ1-2, with D hard to call. The germline V gene has CDR1 DFQATT and CDR2 SNEGSKA (reference sequence). The CDR3 spans 13 residues. V was cut by 5 bases and J by 4 bases, with 14 bases left in between. CDR3 DNA: TGCAGTGCTTCCTCCTTGGGTGGCTATGGCTACACCTTC. It codes for CSASSLGGYGYTF.

Only a few counts were recorded for this clonotype. This sequence joins TRBV12-5 and TRBJ1-1; 7 bases map to TRBD1. V shed 7 bases and J 3 bases; nucleotides not matched to a gene: 8. This CDR3 is built from 14 residues. Germline CDR1 LGHNT, CDR2 FRNRAP. The CDR3 reads CASAPTGPDTEAFF. In DNA form, the CDR3 reads TGTGCTAGTGCTCCGACAGGGCCCGACACTGAAGCTTTCTTT.

This clonotype has only one observation. The CDR3 DNA sequence: TGCAGTGCTAGACCGGGACTAGCGGGACGATACACCCAGTACTTC. This codes for CSARPGLAGRYTQYF. This chain joins TRBV20-1 and TRBJ2-5, with 13 nucleotides matching TRBD2. V lost 2 bases, J lost 8 bases, and 8 bases stayed unmatched. CDR3 length: 15 residues. CDR1 is DFQATT, CDR2 SNEGSKA, per germline (reference sequence).

The V and J genes are TRBV12-3 or TRBV12-4 and TRBJ2-7; 7 bases match TRBD1. J was trimmed by 3 bases and V by 2 bases; bases with no gene match: 1. The CDR3 contains 13 residues. This CDR3 reads CASSLWDSYEQYF. CDR3 coding DNA: TGTGCCAGCAGTTTATGGGACAGCTACGAGCAGTACTTC.

The rearrangement uses TRBV29-1 and TRBJ2-1; tentative D call: TRBD1 (6 bases). Trimming left V 5 bases short and J 13 bases short, with 15 bases between. CDR1 is SQVTM, CDR2 ANQGSEA, per germline. CDR3 length: 11 residues. CDR3 in DNA: TGCAGCGTTAATACAGGGCACGACCAGTTCTTC. This gives the protein CSVNTGHDQFF.

The V call is TRBV11-3, the J call TRBJ2-1; 9 positions match TRBD1. Trimming at V came to 1 base and at J to 0 bases, leaving 7 bases not matched to a gene. The CDR3 totals 18 residues. The germline V gene has CDR1 SGHNT and CDR2 YENEEA. The DNA of the CDR3 is TGTGCCAGCAGCTTAGGGGTTAGGGACAGGGCCTCCTACAATGAGCAGTTCTTC. Its translation is CASSLGVRDRASYNEQFF.

DNA for the CDR3: TGTGCCACCAGTGACCGTAGACTAGCGGACTCTAGCACAGATACGCAGTATTTT. Protein: CATSDRRLADSSTDTQYF. J is TRBJ2-3 and V is TRBV24-1; 9 bases line up with TRBD2. Per the germline V gene, CDR1 is KGHDR and CDR2 is SFDVKD. The CDR3 is 18 residues long. V trimming: 4 bases; J trimming: 0 bases; junction bases outside the gene matches: 10.

V usage is TRBV12-3 or TRBV12-4 and J usage is TRBJ2-2, with a possible D match to TRBD1 (5 bases). This CDR3 has 17 amino acids. Trimming stripped 6 bases from V and 5 bases from J, with 22 bases between. The CDR3 protein is CASSSYLQTDNTGELFF. The CDR3 coding sequence is TGTGCCAGCAGCTCCTACCTACAGACAGACAATACCGGGGAGCTGTTTTTT.

The rearrangement joins TRBV6-2 or TRBV6-3 to TRBJ2-2, with TRBD1 identical over 7 bases. The CDR3 has 15 residues. CDR1 and CDR2 from the germline V gene are MNHEY and SVGEGT. Trimming removed 6 bases from V and 4 bases from J; junction bases left unmatched: 8. The CDR3: CASRHRGGITGELFF. CDR3 in DNA: TGTGCCAGCAGGCACAGGGGCGGAATCACCGGGGAGCTGTTTTTT.

V usage is TRBV6-5 and J usage is TRBJ2-7; D gene unclear. Germline V gene lookup returns CDR1 MNHEY and CDR2 SVGAGI. Trimming left V 3 bases short and J 2 bases short, with 8 bases between. The CDR3 length is 13 residues. CDR3 sequence (DNA): TGTGCCAGCAGTTATTCGACTGCCTACGAGCAGTACTTC. It encodes CASSYSTAYEQYF.

V gene TRBV14 combines with J gene TRBJ2-2; D is uncertain. The V end lost 4 bases, the J end lost 3 bases, and 6 bases lay between the germline ends. CDR1 SGHDN and CDR2 FVKESK come from the germline V gene. The CDR3 totals 13 residues. The CDR3 DNA reads TGTGCCAGCAGCCGACAATACACCGGGGAGCTGTTTTTT. Residues: CASSRQYTGELFF.

This chain connects TRBV6-5 to TRBJ1-2; tentatively, D is TRBD1 (5 bases). The CDR3 spans 13 residues. Germline assignment: CDR1 MNHEY and CDR2 SVGAGI. The V gene lost 6 bases and the J gene lost 4 bases, with 12 bases spanning the gap. The CDR3 region is CASRGLAPYGYTF. The CDR3 DNA reads TGTGCCAGCAGGGGACTGGCCCCCTATGGCTACACCTTC.

V and J are TRBV20-1 and TRBJ2-7; the D is unclear. The CDR3 is 13 amino acids. Trimming removed 6 bases at V and 3 bases at J, with 15 bases between. Germline V gives CDR1 DFQATT, CDR2 SNEGSKA (reference sequence). The CDR3 nucleotides are TGCAGTGCCTTAGTGAACTCGTACTACGAGCAGTACTTC. Amino acids: CSALVNSYYEQYF.

This clonotype has at least ten counts. The J gene is TRBJ2-1, the V gene TRBV7-9; TRBD1 is a possible D gene (6 bases). Germline V CDR1 and CDR2: SEHNR, FQNEAQ (reference sequence). This CDR3 contains 13 residues. The germline V and J ends were trimmed by 8 bases and 10 bases, with 18 bases remaining between them. The DNA of the CDR3 is TGTGCCAGCGGTGGGGGAGCAGGGGAAGAGCAGTTCTTC. Protein: CASGGGAGEEQFF. The variable domain in full, with the rest retrieved from reference TRBV7-9 and TRBJ2-1, is DTGVSQNPRHKITKRGQNVTFRCDPISEHNRLYWYRQTLGQGPEFLTYFQNEAQLEKSRLLSDRFSAERPKGSFSTLEIQRTEQGDSAMYLCASGGGAGEEQFFGPGTRLTVL.

The J gene is TRBJ2-1, the V gene TRBV11-2, with 8 nucleotides matching TRBD2. CDR3 size: 17 residues. V was clipped by 1 base and J by 6 bases; unmatched bases: 11. Looked up from germline, CDR1 is SGHAT and CDR2 is FQNNGV. The CDR3 nucleotides read TGTGCCAGCAGCTTAGCCCGGCGGACTAGCAAGACCAATGAGCAGTTCTTC. This translates into CASSLARRTSKTNEQFF.

The chain employs TRBV28 and TRBJ2-1, with D uncertain. Trimming shortened V by 6 bases and J by 4 bases, and 13 bases separated the two germline ends. CDR1 is MDHEN and CDR2 is SYDVKM in the germline V gene. The CDR3 is made up of 14 amino acids. The CDR3 nucleotides are TGTGCCAGCAGACAAACAACAGATTACAATGAGCAGTTCTTC. Encoded protein: CASRQTTDYNEQFF.

V gene TRBV3-1 combines with J gene TRBJ2-7; TRBD2 agrees at 15 bases. Trimming took 6 bases from V and 10 from J; bases not matched to a gene: 4. Germline V gene data show CDR1 as LGHDT and CDR2 as YNNKEL (reference sequence). This CDR3 is 13 amino acids long. CDR3 DNA: TGTGCCAGCAGGGCGGGACTAGCGGGGGGACAGTACTTC. Residues: CASRAGLAGGQYF.

The rearrangement uses TRBV7-9 and TRBJ2-2, with 8 bases lining up with TRBD1. Germline CDR1 and CDR2: SEHNR and FQNEAQ (reference sequence). This CDR3 contains 15 residues. V lost 7 bases to trimming and J lost 7 bases; unmatched junction nucleotides: 11. CDR3 region: CASTPPGGLGGELFF. CDR3 coding DNA: TGTGCCAGCACCCCTCCAGGGGGCCTCGGCGGGGAGCTGTTTTTT.

This clonotype was observed a handful of times. In DNA form, the CDR3 reads TGCGCCAGCAGCTTGGCCTGGGGCGGGGGAAGCACAGATACGCAGTATTTT. Translating gives CASSLAWGGGSTDTQYF. V gene TRBV5-1 combines with J gene TRBJ2-3, with 7 positions matching TRBD2. Germline CDR1 SGHRS, CDR2 YFSETQ. This CDR3 is 17 amino acids long. Germline trimming cut 0 bases from V and 0 bases from J; bases unmatched to any gene: 7. The variable domain in full, with the rest retrieved from reference TRBV5-1 and TRBJ2-3, is KAGVTQTPRYLIKTRGQQVTLSCSPISGHRSVSWYQQTPGQGLQFLFEYFSETQRNKGNFPGRFSGRQFSNSRSEMNVSTLELGDSALYLCASSLAWGGGSTDTQYFGPGTRLTVL.

The chain links TRBV20-1 to TRBJ2-1, with 9 bases that match TRBD2. Germline assignment: CDR1 DFQATT and CDR2 SNEGSKA (reference sequence). The CDR3 has 16 residues. The J segment lost 7 bases and the V segment lost 5 bases, leaving 15 bases of the junction unmatched. The CDR3 DNA is TGCAGTGCTCAGATGGCCGGGACTAGCCGAGGGAATGAGCAGTTCTTC. It codes for CSAQMAGTSRGNEQFF.

This chain uses TRBV11-2 with TRBJ2-1; no definite D call. V was shortened by 4 bases and J by 4 bases, with 17 bases between the two germline ends. CDR1 SGHAT and CDR2 FQNNGV come from the germline V gene. The CDR3 runs 16 residues. The CDR3 sequence: CASSSTGGRSYNEQFF. The CDR3 DNA is TGTGCCAGCAGCTCAACTGGTGGGCGGTCATACAATGAGCAGTTCTTC.

The chain recombines TRBV15 with TRBJ2-5, with 14 bases identical to TRBD2. This CDR3 has 23 residues. Trimming took 0 bases from V and 0 from J; bases not matched to a gene: 18. The germline V gene has CDR1 LNHNV and CDR2 YYDKDF (reference sequence). CDR3 in DNA: TGTGCCACCAGCAGAGAACTTCGGGACATTGGGACTAGCGGGGGACCACACCAAGAGACCCAGTACTTC. It encodes CATSRELRDIGTSGGPHQETQYF. Based on the CDR3 plus reference TRBV15 and TRBJ2-5, the full variable domain is DAMVIQNPRYQVTQFGKPVTLSCSQTLNHNVMYWYQQKSSQAPKLLFHYYDKDFNNEADTPDNFQSRRPNTSFCFLDIRSPGLGDTAMYLCATSRELRDIGTSGGPHQETQYFGPGTRLLVL.